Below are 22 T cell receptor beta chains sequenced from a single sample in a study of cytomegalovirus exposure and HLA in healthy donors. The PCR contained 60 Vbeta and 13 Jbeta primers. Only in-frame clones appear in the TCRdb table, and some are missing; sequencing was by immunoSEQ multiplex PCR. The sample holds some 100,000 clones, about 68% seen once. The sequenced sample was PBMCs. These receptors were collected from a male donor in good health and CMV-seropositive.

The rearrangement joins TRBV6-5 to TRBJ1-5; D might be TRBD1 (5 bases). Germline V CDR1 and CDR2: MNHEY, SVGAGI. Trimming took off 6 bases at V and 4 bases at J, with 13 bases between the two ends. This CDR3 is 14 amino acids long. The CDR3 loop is CASSHLGQNQPQHF. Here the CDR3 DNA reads TGTGCCAGCAGCCACCTTGGACAAAATCAGCCCCAGCATTTT.

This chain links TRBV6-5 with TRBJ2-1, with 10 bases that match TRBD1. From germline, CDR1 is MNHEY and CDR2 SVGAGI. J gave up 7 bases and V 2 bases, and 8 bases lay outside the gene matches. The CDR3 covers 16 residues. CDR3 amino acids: CASSYLGQGYRNEQFF. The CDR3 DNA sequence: TGTGCCAGCAGTTACCTGGGACAGGGGTATCGGAATGAGCAGTTCTTC.

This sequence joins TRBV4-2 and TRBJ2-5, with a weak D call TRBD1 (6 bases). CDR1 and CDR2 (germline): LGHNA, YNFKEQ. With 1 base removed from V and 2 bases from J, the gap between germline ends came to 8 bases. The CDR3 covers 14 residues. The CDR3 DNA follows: TGTGCCAGCAGCCAAGGGACAGAGCAAGAGACCCAGTACTTC. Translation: CASSQGTEQETQYF.

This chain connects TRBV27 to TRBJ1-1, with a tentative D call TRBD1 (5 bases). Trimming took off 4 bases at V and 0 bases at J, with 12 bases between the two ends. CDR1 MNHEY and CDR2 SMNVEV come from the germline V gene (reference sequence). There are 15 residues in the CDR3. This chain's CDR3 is CASSSLGGVNTEAFF. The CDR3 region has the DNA TGTGCCAGCAGTTCTTTGGGAGGGGTGAACACTGAAGCTTTCTTT.

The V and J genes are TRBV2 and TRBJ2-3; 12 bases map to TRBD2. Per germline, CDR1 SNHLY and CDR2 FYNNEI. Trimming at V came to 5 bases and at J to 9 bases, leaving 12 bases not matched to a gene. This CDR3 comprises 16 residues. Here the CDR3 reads CASSQSWTSGAGTQYF. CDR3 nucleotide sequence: TGTGCCAGCAGTCAAAGCTGGACTAGCGGGGCGGGGACGCAGTATTTT.

The CDR3 reads CASSPGTSGSQETQYF. The CDR3 DNA reads as TGTGCCAGCAGCCCCGGGACTAGCGGGAGCCAAGAGACCCAGTACTTC. The V call is TRBV7-9, the J call TRBJ2-5, with 14 bases aligning to TRBD2. Unmatched junction bases numbered 3, after V lost 5 bases and J lost 1 base. The CDR3 contains 16 residues. The germline CDR1 and CDR2 sequences are SEHNR and FQNEAQ (reference sequence).

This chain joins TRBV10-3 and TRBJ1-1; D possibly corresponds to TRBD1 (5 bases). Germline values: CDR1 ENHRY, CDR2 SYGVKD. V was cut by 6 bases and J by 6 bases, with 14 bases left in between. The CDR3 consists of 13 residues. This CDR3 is CAIRMSRVAEAFF. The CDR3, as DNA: TGTGCCATCAGGATGTCCAGGGTGGCTGAAGCTTTCTTT.

CDR3 sequence reads: CASSLGRVGNSPLHF. The CDR3, as DNA: TGTGCCAGCAGCTTGGGCAGGGTAGGGAATTCACCCCTCCACTTT. V and J are TRBV13 and TRBJ1-6; possible D gene TRBD1, 5 bases. The CDR3 is 15 amino acids. V lost 3 bases and J 7 bases, leaving 13 bases between the germline ends. Germline assignment: CDR1 PRHDT and CDR2 FYEKMQ (reference sequence).

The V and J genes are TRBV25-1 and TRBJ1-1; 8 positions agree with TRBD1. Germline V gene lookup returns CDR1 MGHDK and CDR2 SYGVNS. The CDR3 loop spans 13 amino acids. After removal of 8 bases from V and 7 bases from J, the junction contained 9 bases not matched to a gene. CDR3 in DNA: TGTGCCAGCGCTGGGGGGACAGGCCGTGAAGCTTTCTTT. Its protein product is CASAGGTGREAFF.

Written as DNA, the CDR3 is TGTGCCAGCAGTTACTCGAGTTATCAGGGGGACGAAAAACTGTTTTTT. Translated: CASSYSSYQGDEKLFF. The rearrangement links TRBV6-5 to TRBJ1-4; 7 nucleotides line up with TRBD1. The junction had 9 bases not matched to a gene; V was cut back by 0 bases and J by 8 bases. CDR3 length: 16 residues. The germline V gene has CDR1 MNHEY and CDR2 SVGAGI.

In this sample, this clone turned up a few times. The CDR3 loop is CSVGDRDYGYTF. Written as DNA, the CDR3 is TGCAGCGTGGGGGACAGGGACTATGGCTACACCTTC. This chain joins TRBV29-1 and TRBJ1-2, with 9 bases lining up with TRBD1. V lost 6 bases and J lost 3; bases outside the gene matches: 2. CDR1 and CDR2 from the germline V gene are SQVTM and ANQGSEA. This CDR3 is 12 amino acids long.

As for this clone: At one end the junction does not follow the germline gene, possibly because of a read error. The CDR3 is CASGVRGTEAFF. The DNA of the CDR3 is TGTGCCAGCGGCGTCCGGGGGACTGAAGCTTTCTTT. The chain carries TRBV9 and TRBJ1-1; tentative D call: TRBD1 (5 bases). CDR3 length: 12 residues. The germline gives CDR1 SGDLS, CDR2 YYNGEE.

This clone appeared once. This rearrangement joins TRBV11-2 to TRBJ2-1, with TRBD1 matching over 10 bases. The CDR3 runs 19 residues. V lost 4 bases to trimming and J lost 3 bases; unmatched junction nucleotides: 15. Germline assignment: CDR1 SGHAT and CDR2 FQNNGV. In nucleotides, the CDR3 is TGTGCCAGCAGCTCAAGGGGGTCGCGGGACAGGGGATACTACAATGAGCAGTTCTTC. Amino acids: CASSSRGSRDRGYYNEQFF.

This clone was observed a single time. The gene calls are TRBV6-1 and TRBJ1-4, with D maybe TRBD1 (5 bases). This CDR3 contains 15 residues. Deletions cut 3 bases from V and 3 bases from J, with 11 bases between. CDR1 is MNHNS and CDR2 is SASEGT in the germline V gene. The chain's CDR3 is CASSEALGANEKLFF. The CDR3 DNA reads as TGTGCCAGCAGTGAGGCCCTAGGGGCTAATGAAAAACTGTTTTTT.

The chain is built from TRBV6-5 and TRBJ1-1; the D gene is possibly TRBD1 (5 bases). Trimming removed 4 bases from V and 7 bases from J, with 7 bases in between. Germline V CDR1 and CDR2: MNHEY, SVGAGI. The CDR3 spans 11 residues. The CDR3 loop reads CASSSGCEAFF. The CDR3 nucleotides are TGTGCCAGCAGTTCAGGGTGTGAAGCTTTCTTT.

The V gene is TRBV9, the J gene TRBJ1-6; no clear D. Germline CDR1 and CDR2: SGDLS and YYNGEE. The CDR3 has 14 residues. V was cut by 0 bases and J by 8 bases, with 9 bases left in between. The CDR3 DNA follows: TGTGCCAGCAGCGTAGGGTCTGAGGATTCACCCCTCCACTTT. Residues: CASSVGSEDSPLHF.

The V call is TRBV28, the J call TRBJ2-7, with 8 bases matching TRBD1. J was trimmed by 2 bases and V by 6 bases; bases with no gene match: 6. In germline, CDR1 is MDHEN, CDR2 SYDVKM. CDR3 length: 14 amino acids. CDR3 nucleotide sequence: TGTGCCAGCAGGACTTCAGGGGGCGCCTACGAGCAGTACTTC. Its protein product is CASRTSGGAYEQYF.

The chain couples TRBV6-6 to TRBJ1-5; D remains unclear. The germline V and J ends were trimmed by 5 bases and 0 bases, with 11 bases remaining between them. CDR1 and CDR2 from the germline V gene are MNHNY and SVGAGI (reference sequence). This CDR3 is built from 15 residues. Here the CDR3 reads CASSSPNYSNQPQHF. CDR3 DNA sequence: TGTGCCAGCAGTAGCCCTAATTATAGCAATCAGCCCCAGCATTTT.

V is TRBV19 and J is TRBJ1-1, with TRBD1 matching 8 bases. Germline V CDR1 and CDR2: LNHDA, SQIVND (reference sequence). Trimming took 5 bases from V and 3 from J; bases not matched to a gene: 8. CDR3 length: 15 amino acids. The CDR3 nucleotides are TGTGCCAGTAGTCCCCGGACAGGGTGGTACACTGAAGCTTTCTTT. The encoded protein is CASSPRTGWYTEAFF.

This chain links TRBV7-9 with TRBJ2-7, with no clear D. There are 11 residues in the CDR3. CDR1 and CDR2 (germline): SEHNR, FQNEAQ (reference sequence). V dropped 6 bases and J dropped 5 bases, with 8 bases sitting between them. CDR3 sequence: CASRSLDEQYF. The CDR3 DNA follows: TGTGCCAGCAGATCCCTCGACGAGCAGTACTTC.

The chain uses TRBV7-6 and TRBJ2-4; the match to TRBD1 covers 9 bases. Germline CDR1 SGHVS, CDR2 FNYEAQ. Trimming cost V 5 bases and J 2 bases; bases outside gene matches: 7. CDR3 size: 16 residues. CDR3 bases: TGTGCCAGCAGCCCCGAAGGGACAGGGCCCAAAAACATTCAGTACTTC. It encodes CASSPEGTGPKNIQYF.

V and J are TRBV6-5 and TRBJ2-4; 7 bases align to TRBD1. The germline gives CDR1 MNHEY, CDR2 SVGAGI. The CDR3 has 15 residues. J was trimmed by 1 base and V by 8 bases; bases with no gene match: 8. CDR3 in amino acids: CASSRGSRAKNIQYF. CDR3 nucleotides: TGTGCCAGCTCCAGGGGGAGTAGGGCCAAAAACATTCAGTACTTC.